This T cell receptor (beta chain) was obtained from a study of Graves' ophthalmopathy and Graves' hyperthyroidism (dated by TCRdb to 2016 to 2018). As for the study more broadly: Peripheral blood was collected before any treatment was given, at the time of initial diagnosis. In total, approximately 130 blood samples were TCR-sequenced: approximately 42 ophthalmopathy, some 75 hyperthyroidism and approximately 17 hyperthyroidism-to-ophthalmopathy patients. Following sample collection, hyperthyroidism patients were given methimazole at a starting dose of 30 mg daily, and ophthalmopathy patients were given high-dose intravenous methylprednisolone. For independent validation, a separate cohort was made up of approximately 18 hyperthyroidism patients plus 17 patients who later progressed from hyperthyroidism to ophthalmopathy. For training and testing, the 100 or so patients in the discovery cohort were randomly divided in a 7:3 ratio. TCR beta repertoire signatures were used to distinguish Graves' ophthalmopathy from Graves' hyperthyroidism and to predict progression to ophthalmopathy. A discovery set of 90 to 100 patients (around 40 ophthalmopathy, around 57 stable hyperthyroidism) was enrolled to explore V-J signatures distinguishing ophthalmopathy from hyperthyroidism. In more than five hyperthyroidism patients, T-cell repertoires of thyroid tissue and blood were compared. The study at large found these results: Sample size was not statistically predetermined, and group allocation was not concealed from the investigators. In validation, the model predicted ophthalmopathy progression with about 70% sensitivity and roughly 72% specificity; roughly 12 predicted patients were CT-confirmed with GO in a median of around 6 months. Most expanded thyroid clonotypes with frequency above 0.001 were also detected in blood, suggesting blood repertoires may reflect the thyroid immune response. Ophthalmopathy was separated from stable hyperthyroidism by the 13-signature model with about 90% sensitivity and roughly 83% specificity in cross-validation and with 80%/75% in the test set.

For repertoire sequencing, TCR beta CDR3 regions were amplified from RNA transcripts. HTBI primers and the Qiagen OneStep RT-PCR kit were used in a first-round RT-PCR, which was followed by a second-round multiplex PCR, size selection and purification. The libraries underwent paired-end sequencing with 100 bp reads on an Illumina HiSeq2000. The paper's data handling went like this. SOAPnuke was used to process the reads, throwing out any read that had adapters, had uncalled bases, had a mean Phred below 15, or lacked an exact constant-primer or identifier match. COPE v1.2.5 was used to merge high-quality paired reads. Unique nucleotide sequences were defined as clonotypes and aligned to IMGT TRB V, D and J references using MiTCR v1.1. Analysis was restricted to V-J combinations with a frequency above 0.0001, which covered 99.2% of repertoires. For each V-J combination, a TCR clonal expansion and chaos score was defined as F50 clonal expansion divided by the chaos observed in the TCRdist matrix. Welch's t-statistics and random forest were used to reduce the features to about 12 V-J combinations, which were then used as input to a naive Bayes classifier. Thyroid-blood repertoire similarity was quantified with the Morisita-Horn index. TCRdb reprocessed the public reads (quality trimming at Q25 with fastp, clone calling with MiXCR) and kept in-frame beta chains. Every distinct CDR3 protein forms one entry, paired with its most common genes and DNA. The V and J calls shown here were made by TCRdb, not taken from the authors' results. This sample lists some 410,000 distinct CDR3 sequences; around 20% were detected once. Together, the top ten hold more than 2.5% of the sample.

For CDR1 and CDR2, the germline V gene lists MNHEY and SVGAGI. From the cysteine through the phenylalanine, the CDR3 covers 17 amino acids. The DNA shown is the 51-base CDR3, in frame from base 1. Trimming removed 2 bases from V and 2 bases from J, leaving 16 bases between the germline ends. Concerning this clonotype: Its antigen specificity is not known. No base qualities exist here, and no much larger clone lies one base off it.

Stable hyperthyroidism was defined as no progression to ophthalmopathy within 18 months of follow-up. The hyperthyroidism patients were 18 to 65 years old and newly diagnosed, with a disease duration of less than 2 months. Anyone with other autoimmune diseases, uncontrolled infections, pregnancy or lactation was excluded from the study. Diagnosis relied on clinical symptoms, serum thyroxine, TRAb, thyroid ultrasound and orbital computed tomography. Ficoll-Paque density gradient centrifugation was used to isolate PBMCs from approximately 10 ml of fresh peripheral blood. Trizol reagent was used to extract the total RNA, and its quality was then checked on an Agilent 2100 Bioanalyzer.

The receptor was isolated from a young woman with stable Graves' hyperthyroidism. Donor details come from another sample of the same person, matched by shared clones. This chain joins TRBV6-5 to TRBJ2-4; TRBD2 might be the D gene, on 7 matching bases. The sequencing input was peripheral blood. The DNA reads TGTGCCAGCAGTTACGGGAGGGGGATGCAGTCCAAAAACATTCAGTACTTC. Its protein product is CASSYGRGMQSKNIQYF.